Shown below are 27 T cell receptor beta chains from a single sample sequenced in a study of T cell responses to AZD1222 COVID-19 vaccine. Profiled with immunoSEQ multiplex PCR; TCRdb holds only in-frame clones, not every one. Of over 150,000 clones listed, around 87% are singletons. Sequences were derived from peripheral blood, sampled on day 0 of AZD1222 vaccination. All receptors come from an adult in good health.

The chain is built from TRBV6-5 and TRBJ2-1; TRBD2 matches at 7 bases. The germline V gene has CDR1 MNHEY and CDR2 SVGAGI. The CDR3 has 15 residues. V shed 6 bases and J 0 bases; nucleotides not matched to a gene: 5. DNA for the CDR3: TGTGCCAGCAGACGACTAGCTAGCTCCTACAATGAGCAGTTCTTC. It translates to CASRRLASSYNEQFF.

The gene calls are TRBV19 and TRBJ1-5; D might be TRBD1 (5 bases). Looked up from germline, CDR1 is LNHDA and CDR2 is SQIVND (reference sequence). This CDR3 spans 18 amino acids. The V and J ends lost 4 bases and 0 bases respectively, with 19 bases between them. CDR3 region: CASSTGEWLIYSNQPQHF. CDR3 DNA: TGTGCCAGTAGTACGGGGGAATGGTTGATTTATAGCAATCAGCCCCAGCATTTT.

The chain employs TRBV27 and TRBJ1-4; possibly TRBD1 for D (5 bases). With 5 bases removed from V and 0 bases from J, the gap between germline ends came to 19 bases. CDR3 size: 18 residues. Per germline, CDR1 MNHEY and CDR2 SMNVEV (reference sequence). DNA for the CDR3: TGTGCCAGCAGTCGATCGGGGGGTATCCGGGCAACTAATGAAAAACTGTTTTTT. Protein product: CASSRSGGIRATNEKLFF.

The chain is built from TRBV27 and TRBJ2-7; D is ambiguous. CDR1 and CDR2 (germline): MNHEY, SMNVEV (reference sequence). The CDR3 has 13 residues. V was cut by 9 bases and J by 4 bases, with 16 bases left in between. The CDR3 nucleotides are TGTGCCAGTCGGGCCAGCTTGGGGTACGAGCAGTACTTC. Translation: CASRASLGYEQYF.

The CDR3 is CASSSGGTSGQETQYF. For the CDR3, the DNA is TGTGCCAGCAGCTCTGGGGGCACTAGCGGCCAAGAGACCCAGTACTTC. J is TRBJ2-5 and V is TRBV7-9, with 8 bases aligning to TRBD2. The CDR3 consists of 16 residues. CDR1 SEHNR and CDR2 FQNEAQ come from the germline V gene (reference sequence). J was trimmed by 1 base and V by 4 bases; bases with no gene match: 8. Variable domain in full (rest from reference TRBV7-9 and TRBJ2-5): DTGVSQNPRHKITKRGQNVTFRCDPISEHNRLYWYRQTLGQGPEFLTYFQNEAQLEKSRLLSDRFSAERPKGSFSTLEIQRTEQGDSAMYLCASSSGGTSGQETQYFGPGTRLLVL.

Note on this clone: The same CDR3 can be traced to other DNA sequences in this sample. The chain is built from TRBV19 and TRBJ1-5; 10 bases line up with TRBD1. From germline, CDR1 is LNHDA and CDR2 SQIVND (reference sequence). V trimming: 4 bases; J trimming: 0 bases; junction bases outside the gene matches: 3. This CDR3 is built from 16 residues. CDR3 sequence (DNA): TGTGCCAGTAGTACCCGACAGGGGGCTAGCAATCAGCCCCAGCATTTT. This translates into CASSTRQGASNQPQHF.

The rearrangement links TRBV9 to TRBJ1-4; TRBD1 matches 10 bases. The CDR3 spans 16 residues. In germline, CDR1 is SGDLS, CDR2 YYNGEE. V was pared by 3 bases and J by 2 bases, with 4 bases of the junction left unmatched. The CDR3 DNA is TGTGCCAGCAGCGCGACAGGGGGCGCGACTAATGAAAAACTGTTTTTT. It translates to CASSATGGATNEKLFF.

V and J are TRBV12-5 and TRBJ1-5, with 8 nucleotides matching TRBD1. This CDR3 region has 17 residues. Germline-derived CDR1 and CDR2 are LGHNT and FRNRAP. The J segment lost 2 bases and the V segment lost 4 bases, leaving 10 bases of the junction unmatched. CDR3 in amino acids: CASGSDLGTGGNQPQHF. The CDR3 DNA sequence: TGTGCTAGTGGTTCTGATTTAGGGACAGGCGGCAATCAGCCCCAGCATTTT.

V gene TRBV7-2 combines with J gene TRBJ2-1; 10 positions agree with TRBD2. The CDR3 is 18 amino acids. From germline, CDR1 is SGHTA and CDR2 FQGNSA. Unmatched junction bases numbered 17, after V lost 5 bases and J lost 7 bases. CDR3 sequence (DNA): TGTGCCAGCAGCCGGCAGGGGGCAGGAGCGGGAGGGCCAAATGAGCAGTTCTTC. It is translated as CASSRQGAGAGGPNEQFF.

This clone was seen a handful of times. The rearrangement uses TRBV7-2 and TRBJ2-4, with a possible D match to TRBD2 (6 bases). CDR3 length: 18 residues. Per the germline V gene, CDR1 is SGHTA and CDR2 is FQGNSA. V shed 5 bases and J shed 2 bases, with 22 bases lying between them. CDR3 in amino acids: CASSPQTLGSRTKNIQYF. In DNA form, the CDR3 reads TGTGCCAGCAGCCCTCAAACCCTCGGGAGTAGGACCAAAAACATTCAGTACTTC.

The chain employs TRBV6-1 and TRBJ1-5; 8 positions agree with TRBD1. This CDR3 is built from 15 residues. The V gene's germline CDR1 is MNHNS and CDR2 SASEGT. V lost 3 bases, J lost 0 bases, and 1 base stayed unmatched. The DNA for the CDR3 is TGTGCCAGCAGTGAGACAGGGGTTAGCAATCAGCCCCAGCATTTT. Protein: CASSETGVSNQPQHF.

This clone has a handful of counts. The chain has TRBV18 and TRBJ1-4, with D possibly TRBD1 on 6 matching bases. Per the germline V gene, CDR1 is KGHSH and CDR2 is LQKENI. The ends were cut back, 4 bases at V and 6 bases at J, with 9 bases in the middle. The length of the CDR3 is 13 residues. The CDR3 protein is CASSRYRDEKLFF. CDR3 sequence (DNA): TGTGCCAGCTCACGATACAGGGATGAAAAACTGTTTTTT. Complete variable domain (other parts from reference TRBV18 and TRBJ1-4): NAGVMQNPRHLVRRRGQEARLRCSPMKGHSHVYWYRQLPEEGLKFMVYLQKENIIDESGMPKERFSAEFPKEGPSILRIQQVVRGDSAAYFCASSRYRDEKLFFGSGTQLSVL.

The CDR3 nucleotides read TGCGCCAGCAGCCCGTGGGGAGGAGCGAACACTGAAGCTTTCTTT. This sequence encodes CASSPWGGANTEAFF. The V call is TRBV5-1, the J call TRBJ1-1, with D unclear. This CDR3 region has 15 residues. V was cut by 4 bases and J by 1 base, with 14 bases left in between. CDR1 is SGHRS, CDR2 YFSETQ, per germline.

The J gene is TRBJ1-5, the V gene TRBV24-1; D is uncertain. This CDR3 region has 15 residues. Germline V gene lookup returns CDR1 KGHDR and CDR2 SFDVKD. V was cut by 5 bases and J by 0 bases, with 10 bases left in between. CDR3: CATSGSSGSNQPQHF. CDR3 bases: TGTGCCACCAGTGGGAGCTCCGGTAGCAATCAGCCCCAGCATTTT.

This clone is a singleton in its sample. The chain's CDR3 is CASSQNKGVVYIQYF. The CDR3 nucleotides are TGCGCCAGCAGCCAAAATAAAGGGGTGGTATACATTCAGTACTTC. This rearrangement joins TRBV4-1 to TRBJ2-4, with D possibly matching TRBD1 (5 bases). The CDR3 length is 15 residues. V was pared by 2 bases and J by 8 bases, with 16 bases between. Germline CDR1 and CDR2: MGHRA and YSYEKL.

J is TRBJ1-2 and V is TRBV6-6; D not resolved. Looked up from germline, CDR1 is MNHNY and CDR2 is SVGAGI (reference sequence). Trimming took 9 bases from V and 2 from J, leaving 10 bases between them. The CDR3 covers 12 residues. The CDR3 nucleotides are TGTGCCAGTGGGGAGCAAAACTATGGCTACACCTTC. Translating it yields CASGEQNYGYTF.

V and J are TRBV15 and TRBJ2-1; 7 nucleotides agree with TRBD2. Trimming removed 0 bases from V and 13 bases from J; junction bases left unmatched: 9. The CDR3 length is 14 residues. Germline values: CDR1 LNHNV, CDR2 YYDKDF (reference sequence). The DNA for the CDR3 is TGTGCCACCAGCAGAGAATATACGGCGGGACTACAGTTCTTC. Amino acids: CATSREYTAGLQFF.

The CDR3 is CASSPTGIYNEQFF. CDR3 nucleotide sequence: TGTGCCAGCTCCCCGACAGGGATCTACAATGAGCAGTTCTTC. This chain joins TRBV18 and TRBJ2-1; 7 bases match TRBD1. The junction had 5 bases not matched to a gene; V was cut back by 6 bases and J by 3 bases. This CDR3 has 14 residues. Germline V gene sequence: CDR1 KGHSH, CDR2 LQKENI.

The chain couples TRBV6-6 to TRBJ2-3, with D perhaps TRBD2 (5 bases). Trimming removed 5 bases at V and 2 bases at J, with 11 bases between. The CDR3 covers 14 residues. The V gene's germline CDR1 is MNHNY and CDR2 SVGAGI (reference sequence). CDR3 coding DNA: TGTGCCAGCAGTGACGGCGGGTCCACAGATACGCAGTATTTT. This encodes CASSDGGSTDTQYF.

The chain links TRBV9 to TRBJ2-3, with 7 bases that match TRBD1. Germline V gene lookup returns CDR1 SGDLS and CDR2 YYNGEE. This CDR3 is 16 amino acids long. After removal of 3 bases from V and 1 base from J, the junction contained 8 bases not matched to a gene. The DNA of the CDR3 is TGTGCCAGCAGCGCCCGACAGGGTCTGGGCACAGATACGCAGTATTTT. This encodes CASSARQGLGTDTQYF.

This clone was detected once. The gene calls are TRBV19 and TRBJ2-3; D not certain. CDR3 length: 15 amino acids. Trimming removed 5 bases from V and 0 bases from J, with 12 bases in between. The V gene's germline CDR1 is LNHDA and CDR2 SQIVND (reference sequence). The CDR3 here is CASSSNIGSTDTQYF. CDR3 coding DNA: TGTGCCAGTAGTTCGAACATCGGAAGCACAGATACGCAGTATTTT.

V is TRBV25-1 and J is TRBJ1-5; D possibly corresponds to TRBD1 (6 bases). The V and J ends lost 3 bases and 5 bases respectively, with 11 bases between them. Germline lookup yields CDR1 MGHDK and CDR2 SYGVNS. This CDR3 is built from 14 residues. Here the CDR3 reads CASSDLAGDQPQHF. As DNA, the CDR3 is TGTGCCAGCAGTGACTTGGCAGGGGATCAGCCCCAGCATTTT.

The chain employs TRBV6-4 and TRBJ2-7; no clear D gene. The CDR3 has 13 amino acids. Germline loops: CDR1 MRHNA, CDR2 SNTAGT. Trimming took off 6 bases at V and 6 bases at J, with 15 bases between the two ends. This chain's CDR3 is CASSRAVKPEQYF. In DNA, the CDR3 is TGTGCCAGCAGCCGGGCCGTCAAACCCGAGCAGTACTTC.

The CDR3 coding sequence is TGTGCCAGCAGCCTTACTATGAACACTGAAGCTTTCTTT. It yields the protein CASSLTMNTEAFF. The V gene is TRBV7-3, the J gene TRBJ1-1; D call uncertain. Germline loops: CDR1 SGHTA, CDR2 FQGTGA. The CDR3 sequence is 13 residues long. Trimming removed 5 bases from V and 0 bases from J, with 7 bases in between.

In its sample, this clone was seen once. V and J are TRBV30 and TRBJ2-1; perhaps TRBD2 as D (6 bases). The V end was cut by 2 bases, the J end by 8 bases, with 13 bases between. Per the germline V gene, CDR1 is GTSNPN and CDR2 is SVGIG (reference sequence). This CDR3 spans 13 amino acids. CDR3 region: CAWSWGRSDEQFF. As DNA, the CDR3 is TGTGCCTGGAGTTGGGGGAGGAGCGATGAGCAGTTCTTC.

The chain uses TRBV9 and TRBJ1-4, with TRBD1 identical over 10 bases. The CDR3 sequence is 14 residues long. V was pared by 4 bases and J by 7 bases, with 4 bases of the junction left unmatched. Germline V CDR1 and CDR2: SGDLS, YYNGEE. CDR3 sequence (DNA): TGTGCCAGCAGCTACGGACAGGGGGGTGAAAAACTGTTTTTT. The encoded protein is CASSYGQGGEKLFF.

The rearrangement joins TRBV30 to TRBJ2-1; D possibly corresponds to TRBD2 (6 bases). The ends were cut back, 2 bases at V and 4 bases at J, with 9 bases in the middle. Germline CDR1 and CDR2: GTSNPN and SVGIG (reference sequence). CDR3 length: 13 amino acids. The CDR3, as DNA: TGTGCCTGGAGTCGCGGGGCTTACAATGAGCAGTTCTTC. Amino acid sequence: CAWSRGAYNEQFF.